The rows below give T cell receptor beta chains drawn from one sample of a study of blood T cell repertoires in COVID-19. Assay: immunoSEQ multiplex PCR; the TCRdb copy retains only in-frame clones and omits some. The sample yields 200,000 or so clones, around 81% seen once. Sequenced: peripheral blood. The receptors here all came from a woman in her twenties or thirties who had recovered from COVID-19. CDR3s include the opening cysteine and the closing phenylalanine or tryptophan. D genes are given only for firm matches. Some rows mark clone size as missing; the rest say once, few, many or name a class of expanded clone.

j_call: TRBJ2-5
clone_size: once
d_call: NA
v_call: TRBV18
cdr3_nt: TGTGCCAGCTCACCCCCAAGGTCCCGCGGGGCAGAGACCCAGTACTTC
cdr3_aa: CASSPPRSRGAETQYF

j_call: TRBJ1-1
clone_size: NA
d_call: TRBD1
v_call: TRBV19
cdr3_nt: TGTGCCAGTAGTATACAGGGGGCCACTGAAGCTTTCTTT
cdr3_aa: CASSIQGATEAFF

j_call: TRBJ2-2
clone_size: NA
d_call: NA
v_call: TRBV28
cdr3_nt: TGTGCCAGCAGTTTCCTAGGTTTTGCCGGGGAGCTGTTTTTT
cdr3_aa: CASSFLGFAGELFF

j_call: TRBJ1-5
clone_size: medium-sized
d_call: TRBD1
v_call: TRBV6-1
cdr3_nt: TGTGCCAGCAGTGAAGTAGAGGACAGGGTCCAGCCCCAGCATTTT
cdr3_aa: CASSEVEDRVQPQHF

j_call: TRBJ1-5
clone_size: NA
d_call: NA
v_call: TRBV30
cdr3_nt: TGTGCCTGGACCGCCGACGGGGATCAGCCCCAGCATTTT
cdr3_aa: CAWTADGDQPQHF

j_call: TRBJ1-2
clone_size: NA
d_call: NA
v_call: TRBV27
cdr3_nt: TGTGCCAGCAGTAGGGGCGGCTCTAACTATGGCTACACCTTC
cdr3_aa: CASSRGGSNYGYTF

j_call: TRBJ1-6
clone_size: once
d_call: NA
v_call: TRBV11-2
cdr3_nt: TGTGCCAGCAGCTTAACTGAAGGGTGGCGAAGAGGGAATTCACCCCTCCACTTT
cdr3_aa: CASSLTEGWRRGNSPLHF

j_call: TRBJ2-7
clone_size: NA
d_call: TRBD2
v_call: TRBV4-2
cdr3_nt: TGTGCCAGCAGCCAAGATGAAATTTGGAGCGGGAGATCCTACGAGCAGTACTTC
cdr3_aa: CASSQDEIWSGRSYEQYF

j_call: TRBJ2-2
clone_size: NA
d_call: NA
v_call: TRBV5-5
cdr3_nt: TGTGCCAGCAGCTTGGCCCCAGGGTGGGCCGGGGAGCTGTTTTTT
cdr3_aa: CASSLAPGWAGELFF

j_call: TRBJ2-3
clone_size: NA
d_call: NA
v_call: TRBV19
cdr3_nt: TGTGCCAGTAGTAAAGAGTATAGCACAGATACGCAGTATTTT
cdr3_aa: CASSKEYSTDTQYF